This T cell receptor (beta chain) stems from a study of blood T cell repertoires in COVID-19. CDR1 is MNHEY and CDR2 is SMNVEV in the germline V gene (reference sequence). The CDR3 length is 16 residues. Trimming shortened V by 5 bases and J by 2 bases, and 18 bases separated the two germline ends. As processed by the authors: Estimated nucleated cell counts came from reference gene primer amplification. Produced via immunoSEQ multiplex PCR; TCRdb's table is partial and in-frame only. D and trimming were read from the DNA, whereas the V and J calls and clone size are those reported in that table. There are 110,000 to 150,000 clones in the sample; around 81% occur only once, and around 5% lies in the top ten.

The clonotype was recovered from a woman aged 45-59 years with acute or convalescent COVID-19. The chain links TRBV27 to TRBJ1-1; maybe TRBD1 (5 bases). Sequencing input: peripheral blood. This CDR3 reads CASSPGLRRGNTEAFF. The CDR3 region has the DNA TGTGCCAGCAGTCCGGGCCTTAGGAGGGGCAACACTGAAGCTTTCTTT.